This T cell receptor beta chain came from a study of chemoradiotherapy in HPV16-positive cancers. The J segment lost 2 bases and the V segment lost 4 bases, leaving 4 bases of the junction unmatched. Per germline, CDR1 SGHTS and CDR2 YDEGEE. This CDR3 contains 15 residues. This clone is a singleton in its sample. Repertoires were generated with immunoSEQ multiplex PCR, while TCRdb's copy carries only in-frame clones and drops some. This table has about 13,000 clones, approximately 86% appearing once. Repeated repertoire sampling spanned the course of chemoradiotherapy. This receptor was obtained from a human donor with HPV-associated anogenital cancer. Sequencing was performed on blood, taken from a patient who underwent chemoradiotherapy. J is TRBJ2-3 and V is TRBV5-8; 10 bases align to TRBD2. The CDR3 spells CASSVSGGLTDTQYF. The DNA for the CDR3 is TGTGCCAGCAGCGTTAGCGGGGGGCTCACAGATACGCAGTATTTT.